These T cell receptor beta chains were read from a single sample in a study of blood T cell repertoires in COVID-19. The method was immunoSEQ multiplex PCR; TCRdb's version includes in-frame clones alone and lacks a portion of them. Found here are fewer than 60,000 clones, roughly 77% of them singletons; the top ten hold roughly 30%. The sample taken for sequencing was peripheral blood. Receptors originate from a man aged 55-75 years with COVID-19, enrolled during active disease. CDR3s include the opening cysteine and the closing phenylalanine or tryptophan. Each record gives: J gene, clone size, D gene, CDR3 length, V gene, CDR3 DNA, CDR3 protein. A D gene is named only where the DNA matches it firmly. Size is omitted from some rows. Given values are once, few, many or a class for expanded clones.

TRBJ1-1	few	TRBD1	14	TRBV9	TGTGCCAGCAGCCCGGGGACAGGGAACACTGAAGCTTTCTTT	CASSPGTGNTEAFF
TRBJ2-3	NA	TRBD1	16	TRBV24-1	TGTGCCACCAGTGCCACCGGGACAGGGGGCACAGATACGCAGTATTTT	CATSATGTGGTDTQYF
TRBJ2-7	few	TRBD2	16	TRBV4-1	TGCGCCAGCAGCCGGCGAGCAGCGGGAGAGGTTGGCGAGCAGTACTTC	CASSRRAAGEVGEQYF
TRBJ2-7	NA	TRBD2	18	TRBV6-1	TGTGCCAGCAGTGAAGCCATAGCGGGAGGGCTCGGGGCCCACGAGCAGTACTTC	CASSEAIAGGLGAHEQYF
TRBJ2-1	NA	TRBD1	15	TRBV7-6	TGTGCCAGCAGCGGCGGACAGGGGAAGCGACATGAGCAGTTCTTC	CASSGGQGKRHEQFF
TRBJ1-1	NA	NA	13	TRBV18	TGTGCCAGCTCACCAGGAGGGGGAGGGAAAGCTTTCTTT	CASSPGGGGKAFF
TRBJ2-5	NA	TRBD2	16	TRBV5-1	TGCGCCAGCAGTGCGGGGGGACATCTCAGACAAGAGACCCAGTACTTC	CASSAGGHLRQETQYF
TRBJ2-1	NA	NA	18	TRBV5-1	TGCGCCAGCAGCCTTGAACCAGGGAACGAGGTTGAAAACAATGAGCAGTTCTTC	CASSLEPGNEVENNEQFF
TRBJ1-4	NA	TRBD1	13	TRBV19	TGTGCCAGTAGTGTACAGGGGGCACGGAAACTGTTTTTT	CASSVQGARKLFF
TRBJ1-4	NA	NA	14	TRBV18	TGTGCCAGCTCACCACGGGGGCCTAATGAAAAACTGTTTTTT	CASSPRGPNEKLFF
TRBJ1-2	NA	TRBD1	14	TRBV14	TGTGCCAGCAGCCGAGGACAGGGCGGGTATGGCTACACCTTC	CASSRGQGGYGYTF
TRBJ1-1	NA	NA	13	TRBV25-1	TGTGCCAGCAGTCAGGATCGAGACACTGAAGCTTTCTTT	CASSQDRDTEAFF
TRBJ2-1	NA	TRBD1	14	TRBV7-9	TGTGCCAGCAGCTTTAGCAGGGGGAACAATGAGCAGTTCTTC	CASSFSRGNNEQFF
TRBJ2-3	NA	TRBD2	18	TRBV15	TGTGCCACCAGCAGAGGATGGGGACTAGCGGGGCTCACAGATACGCAGTATTTT	CATSRGWGLAGLTDTQYF
TRBJ2-3	NA	NA	15	TRBV29-1	TGCAGCGTTGGTATGGGGGCGTCCCCGACAGATACGCAGTATTTT	CSVGMGASPTDTQYF
TRBJ2-1	NA	NA	14	TRBV19	TGTGCCAGTAGAGGACATCAGACCTACAATGAGCAGTTCTTC	CASRGHQTYNEQFF
TRBJ1-3	NA	NA	15	TRBV6-5	TGTGCCAGCAGTTACTCGAAAGGAGCTGGAAACACCATATATTTT	CASSYSKGAGNTIYF
TRBJ2-7	NA	TRBD1	13	TRBV11-2	TGTGCCAGCAGCCGCGGACAGGGGTGGGAGGGGCACTTC	CASSRGQGWEGHF
TRBJ2-6	NA	TRBD2	17	TRBV5-4	TGTGCCAGCAGCTTTAGCGGGAGGGTCTCTGGGGCCAACGTCCTGACTTTC	CASSFSGRVSGANVLTF
TRBJ2-3	NA	NA	14	TRBV12-1	TGTGCCAGCAGCCCTCCGGGACTTCATGATACGCAGTATTTT	CASSPPGLHDTQYF
TRBJ2-7	NA	NA	14	TRBV10-3	TGTGCCATCAGTGAGCCTGCGGGACCTGGCGAGCAGTACTTC	CAISEPAGPGEQYF
TRBJ2-3	NA	TRBD1	16	TRBV5-1	TGCGCCAGCAGCTTGCGGACAGGGGCTCTGGCAGATACGCAGTATTTT	CASSLRTGALADTQYF
TRBJ1-6	NA	TRBD1	16	TRBV5-6	TGTGCCAGCAGCTTGGTCCAGGGGGCTAAGAATTCACCCCTCCACTTT	CASSLVQGAKNSPLHF
TRBJ2-3	NA	TRBD2	16	TRBV7-3	TGTGCCAGCAGCTATCGACTAGCGGGAGGGCCGGATACGCAGTATTTT	CASSYRLAGGPDTQYF
TRBJ2-1	NA	TRBD2	16	TRBV5-4	TGTGCCAGCAGCAGACAAGCTAGCGGGAGGTCCAATGAGCAGTTCTTC	CASSRQASGRSNEQFF
TRBJ2-3	NA	TRBD1	13	TRBV19	TGTGCCAGTAGCGCGGACAGGGAGGTTACGCAGTATTTT	CASSADREVTQYF
TRBJ1-4	once	NA	16	TRBV5-6	TGTGCCAGCAGCTTGCTTAGGGGCGCAACTAATGAAAAACTGTTTTTT	CASSLLRGATNEKLFF
TRBJ2-7	NA	NA	15	TRBV7-9	TGTGCCAGCAGCCCCTTCGGAGGGGGGGCCTACGAGCAGTACTTC	CASSPFGGGAYEQYF
TRBJ2-7	NA	NA	12	TRBV7-9	TGTGCCAGCAGCTTCGGAGTCTACGAGCAGTACTTC	CASSFGVYEQYF
TRBJ1-5	NA	TRBD1	13	TRBV30	TGTGCCTGGGCTGGAGGGGGCAGTCAGCCCCAGCATTTT	CAWAGGGSQPQHF
TRBJ2-1	NA	TRBD2	18	TRBV2	TGTGCCAGCAGTGAGTTTTCCGGAGCGGGGGGGATTAGAGATGAGCAGTTCTTC	CASSEFSGAGGIRDEQFF
TRBJ1-2	NA	NA	15	TRBV14	TGTGCCAGCAGCCAAGGGTTAACACGAAACTATGGCTACACCTTC	CASSQGLTRNYGYTF
TRBJ2-5	NA	NA	15	TRBV30	TGTGCCTGGATTTGGGACACCTCGAATAGAGAGACCCAGTACTTC	CAWIWDTSNRETQYF
TRBJ1-3	NA	TRBD1	16	TRBV6-1	TGTGCCAGCAGTGGAGCCAGGACAGGGGAAGGAAACACCATATATTTT	CASSGARTGEGNTIYF
TRBJ2-2	NA	TRBD2	16	TRBV7-3	TGTGCCAGCAGCTTAAACCCACTAGCGGGCACCGGGGAGCTGTTTTTT	CASSLNPLAGTGELFF
TRBJ1-2	few	TRBD1	14	TRBV2	TGTGCCAGCAGTGAAAGCGACAGGGGCTCTGGCTACACCTTC	CASSESDRGSGYTF
TRBJ2-1	NA	NA	14	TRBV9	TGTGCCAGCAGCGTACGGGATTACGGCAATGAGCAGTTCTTC	CASSVRDYGNEQFF
TRBJ1-2	NA	NA	17	TRBV9	TGTGCCAGCAGCGTAGGGCCGATAGGACAGAAACTCTATGGCTACACCTTC	CASSVGPIGQKLYGYTF
TRBJ2-2	NA	NA	17	TRBV4-1	TGCGCCAGCAGCCCCCCATTTGTGACAGGCGGAACCGGGGAGCTGTTTTTT	CASSPPFVTGGTGELFF
TRBJ2-3	once	TRBD2	16	TRBV29-1	TGCAGCGTTGAAAAAGGATCTGGCGGGAGGTTGAATACGCAGTATTTT	CSVEKGSGGRLNTQYF
TRBJ2-3	NA	TRBD2	16	TRBV27	TGTGCCAGCAGTTTAGGTAGCGGGTTTAGCACAGATACGCAGTATTTT	CASSLGSGFSTDTQYF
TRBJ2-5	NA	TRBD1	16	TRBV30	TGTGCCTGGAGTGAAAAAGGGACAGGGCCCCGAGAGACCCAGTACTTC	CAWSEKGTGPRETQYF
TRBJ1-1	few	TRBD1	14	TRBV15	TGTGCCACCAGCAGAGCAGGGGGCGCGGATGAAGCTTTCTTT	CATSRAGGADEAFF
TRBJ1-2	NA	NA	13	TRBV9	TGTGCCAGCAGCGACCCGGGGGACCGGGGCTACACCTTC	CASSDPGDRGYTF
TRBJ2-7	NA	TRBD2	16	TRBV11-2	TGTGCCAGCAGCCATTTTATAGGGACTAGCGGCTACGAGCAGTACTTC	CASSHFIGTSGYEQYF
TRBJ1-1	NA	NA	16	TRBV27	TGTGCCAGCAGTTTCGGCCGGCACAGGGCGAACACTGAAGCTTTCTTT	CASSFGRHRANTEAFF
TRBJ1-4	NA	TRBD1	16	TRBV19	TGTGCCAGTAGTAGCCGGGACAGGGGGCACGGTGAAAAACTGTTTTTT	CASSSRDRGHGEKLFF
TRBJ1-4	NA	TRBD1	14	TRBV9	TGTGCCAGCAGCCGACAGGGAACTAATGAAAAACTGTTTTTT	CASSRQGTNEKLFF
TRBJ1-1	few	NA	14	TRBV6-1	TGTGCCAGCAGTGAAGCGGGGGCGAAGGCTGAAGCTTTCTTT	CASSEAGAKAEAFF
TRBJ2-7	NA	TRBD2	14	TRBV10-3	TGTGCCACGCGACTAGCGGAAAGCTCCTACGAGCAGTACTTC	CATRLAESSYEQYF
TRBJ1-5	NA	TRBD1	14	TRBV2	TGTGCCAGCCGGGACAGGGGGTTGTATCAGCCCCAGCATTTT	CASRDRGLYQPQHF
TRBJ1-1	NA	NA	15	TRBV5-4	TGTGCCAGCACCTTACGGCCCACAGGAAACACTGAAGCTTTCTTT	CASTLRPTGNTEAFF
TRBJ1-1	NA	NA	16	TRBV19	TGTGCCAGTAGTATAGATCAGTACAGACGTGACACTGAAGCTTTCTTT	CASSIDQYRRDTEAFF
TRBJ2-7	once	NA	13	TRBV27	TGTGCCAGCAGTCGGGGACATCCTCAAGAGCAGTACTTC	CASSRGHPQEQYF
TRBJ2-2	few	NA	13	TRBV12-3/TRBV12-4	TGTGCCAGCAGTTTACAAGGGGGCGGGGAGCTGTTTTTT	CASSLQGGGELFF
TRBJ2-7	NA	TRBD1	16	TRBV12-5	TGTGCTAGTGGTTTGGCATTACAGGGGATGAGGTACGAGCAGTACTTC	CASGLALQGMRYEQYF
TRBJ2-7	NA	NA	14	TRBV7-9	TGTGCCAGCAGCTCTAAAGGGACAACCTACGAGCAGTACTTC	CASSSKGTTYEQYF
TRBJ1-1	many	TRBD1	16	TRBV2	TGTGCCAGCAGTAAGCATCCCGGGACAGCGGGCACTGAAGCTTTCTTT	CASSKHPGTAGTEAFF